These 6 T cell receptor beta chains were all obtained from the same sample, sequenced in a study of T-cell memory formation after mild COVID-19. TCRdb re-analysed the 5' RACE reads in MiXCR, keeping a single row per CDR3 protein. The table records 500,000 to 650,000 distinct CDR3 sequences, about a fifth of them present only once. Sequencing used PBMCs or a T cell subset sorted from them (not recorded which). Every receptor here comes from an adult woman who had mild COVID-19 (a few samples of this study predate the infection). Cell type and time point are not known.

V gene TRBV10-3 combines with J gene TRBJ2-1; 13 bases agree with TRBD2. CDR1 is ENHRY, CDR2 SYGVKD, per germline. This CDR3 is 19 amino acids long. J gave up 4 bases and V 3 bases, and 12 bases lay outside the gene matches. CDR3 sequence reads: CAISDSGLAGASRYNEQFF. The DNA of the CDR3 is TGTGCCATCAGTGATTCAGGACTAGCGGGAGCATCACGGTACAATGAGCAGTTCTTC.

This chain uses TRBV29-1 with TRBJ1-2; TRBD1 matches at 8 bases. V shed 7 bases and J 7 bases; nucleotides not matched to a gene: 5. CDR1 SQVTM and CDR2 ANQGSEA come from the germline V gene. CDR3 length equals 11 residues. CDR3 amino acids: CSADREGGYTF. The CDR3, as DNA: TGCAGCGCGGACAGGGAAGGTGGCTACACCTTC.

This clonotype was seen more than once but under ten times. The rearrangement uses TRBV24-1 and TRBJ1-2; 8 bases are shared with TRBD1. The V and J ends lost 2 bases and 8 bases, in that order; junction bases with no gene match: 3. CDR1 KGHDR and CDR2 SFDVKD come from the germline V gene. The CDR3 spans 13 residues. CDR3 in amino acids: CATSDWTGIGYTF. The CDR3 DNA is TGTGCCACCAGTGATTGGACAGGGATCGGCTACACCTTC.

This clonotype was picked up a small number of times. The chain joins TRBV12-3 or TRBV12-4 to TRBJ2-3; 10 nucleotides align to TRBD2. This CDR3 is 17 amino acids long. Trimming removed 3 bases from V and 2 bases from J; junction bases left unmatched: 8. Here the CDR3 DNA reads TGTGCCAGCAGTTTTCAGCTAGCGGGAGATGTCACAGATACGCAGTATTTT. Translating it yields CASSFQLAGDVTDTQYF.

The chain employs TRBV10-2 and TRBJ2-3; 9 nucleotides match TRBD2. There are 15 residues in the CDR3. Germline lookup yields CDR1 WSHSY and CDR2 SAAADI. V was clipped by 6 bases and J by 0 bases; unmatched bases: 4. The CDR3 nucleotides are TGCGCCAGCAGGAGCGGGGGGATTAGCACAGATACGCAGTATTTT. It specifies CASRSGGISTDTQYF.

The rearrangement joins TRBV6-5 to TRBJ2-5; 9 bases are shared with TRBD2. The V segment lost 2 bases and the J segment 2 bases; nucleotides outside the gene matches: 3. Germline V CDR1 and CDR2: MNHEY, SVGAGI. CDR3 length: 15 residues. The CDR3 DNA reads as TGTGCCAGCAGTTACCGACTAGCGGTACAAGAGACCCAGTACTTC. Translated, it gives CASSYRLAVQETQYF.